These 26 T cell receptor beta chains were all obtained from the same sample, sequenced in a study of T cell responses to AZD1222 COVID-19 vaccine. Clones were sequenced by immunoSEQ multiplex PCR, and TCRdb holds only the in-frame ones, with some missing. Here the sample spans over 150,000 clones, around 89% being singletons. The sequencing used peripheral blood, collected on day 0 of AZD1222 vaccination. The source is an adult in good health.

This chain links TRBV28 with TRBJ2-1, with D unclear. This CDR3 has 12 residues. Trimming removed 1 base from V and 9 bases from J, with 7 bases in between. Per germline, CDR1 MDHEN and CDR2 SYDVKM. The CDR3 spells CASSLSGPEQFF. The CDR3 nucleotides read TGTGCCAGCAGTTTATCTGGACCTGAGCAGTTCTTC.

The J gene is TRBJ2-7, the V gene TRBV7-9; 8 bases are a match to TRBD1. The CDR3 runs to 15 residues. Germline V gene lookup returns CDR1 SEHNR and CDR2 FQNEAQ (reference sequence). V lost 5 bases and J lost 3; bases outside the gene matches: 9. The CDR3 here is CASSHRTGSGYEQYF. CDR3 DNA sequence: TGTGCCAGCAGCCATCGGACAGGGAGTGGCTACGAGCAGTACTTC.

The chain employs TRBV27 and TRBJ2-5; the D gene is possibly TRBD2 (6 bases). The CDR3 spans 14 residues. CDR1 and CDR2 (germline): MNHEY, SMNVEV (reference sequence). With 7 bases removed from V and 9 bases from J, the gap between germline ends came to 21 bases. The CDR3, as DNA: TGTGCCAGCACCCTCGGCGGGGCTCCTCTGGCCCAGTACTTC. As protein: CASTLGGAPLAQYF.

CDR3 amino acids: CASSTGTGVGTEAFF. The CDR3 nucleotides read TGTGCCAGCAGCACCGGGACAGGGGTGGGCACTGAAGCTTTCTTT. The V call is TRBV21-1, the J call TRBJ1-1; TRBD1, as called in the table, went unchecked against the DNA. TRBV21-1 is tagged as a pseudogene. The length of the CDR3 is 15 residues.

V gene TRBV5-6 combines with J gene TRBJ2-5; tentative D call: TRBD1 (5 bases). V was trimmed by 0 bases and J by 5 bases, leaving 14 bases between them. CDR1 is SGHDT and CDR2 is YYEEEE in the germline V gene. The CDR3 has 15 residues. The DNA for the CDR3 is TGTGCCAGCAGCTTGGTCGGCAGGGATAGGGAGACCCAGTACTTC. Translating it yields CASSLVGRDRETQYF. The whole variable domain, remainder taken from reference TRBV5-6 and TRBJ2-5, is DAGVTQSPTHLIKTRGQQVTLRCSPKSGHDTVSWYQQALGQGPQFIFQYYEEEERQRGNFPDRFSGHQFPNYSSELNVNALLLGDSALYLCASSLVGRDRETQYFGPGTRLLVL.

This rearrangement joins TRBV15 to TRBJ2-3; 15 bases map to TRBD2. The J segment lost 7 bases and the V segment lost 4 bases, leaving 18 bases of the junction unmatched. The CDR3 extends over 20 amino acids. CDR1 and CDR2 (germline): LNHNV, YYDKDF (reference sequence). In nucleotides, the CDR3 is TGTGCCACCAGCAAAGTGGGACTAGCGGGGGGTCCCCCGCAAAAAAATACGCAGTATTTT. As protein: CATSKVGLAGGPPQKNTQYF.

The chain is built from TRBV5-6 and TRBJ1-2; tentative D call: TRBD1 (5 bases). The V gene lost 3 bases and the J gene lost 3 bases, with 12 bases spanning the gap. The CDR3 is 14 residues long. The V gene's germline CDR1 is SGHDT and CDR2 YYEEEE. In DNA, the CDR3 is TGTGCCAGCAGCTCACCCAGGGCGGACTATGGCTACACCTTC. Its protein product is CASSSPRADYGYTF.

This sequence joins TRBV4-1 and TRBJ2-2; TRBD1 aligns across 7 bases. Germline CDR1 reads MGHRA; CDR2 reads YSYEKL. Germline trimming cut 2 bases from V and 7 bases from J; bases unmatched to any gene: 16. The CDR3 runs to 18 residues. CDR3 nucleotide sequence: TGCGCCAGCAGCCAACAATCCGGGGTACAGGGGTTTTACGGGGAGCTGTTTTTT. It codes for CASSQQSGVQGFYGELFF.

The rearrangement joins TRBV6-5 to TRBJ1-4, with 9 bases fitting TRBD1. V shed 6 bases, J shed 7 bases, and the junction held 9 bases outside the gene matches. CDR1 MNHEY and CDR2 SVGAGI come from the germline V gene. This CDR3 has 15 amino acids. The CDR3 region is CASSQTGTGREKLFF. CDR3 in DNA: TGTGCCAGCAGCCAAACCGGGACAGGGCGTGAAAAACTGTTTTTT.

The chain uses TRBV3-1 (or the pseudogene TRBV3-2) and TRBJ1-3; the match to TRBD1 covers 7 bases. The CDR3 covers 17 residues. Trimming cost V 0 bases and J 3 bases; bases outside gene matches: 8. Germline V gene sequence: CDR1 LGHDT, CDR2 YNNKEL (reference sequence). This CDR3 is CASSQDSTGAFGNTIYF. The CDR3 coding sequence is TGTGCCAGCAGCCAAGATTCCACAGGGGCGTTTGGAAACACCATATATTTT.

The rearrangement joins TRBV5-1 to TRBJ1-2, with TRBD1 as a possible D gene (5 bases). Germline V CDR1 and CDR2: SGHRS, YFSETQ. V dropped 0 bases and J dropped 4 bases, with 10 bases sitting between them. CDR3 size: 14 residues. Here the CDR3 reads CASSLGSGSYGYTF. For the CDR3, the DNA is TGCGCCAGCAGCTTGGGTTCAGGGAGCTATGGCTACACCTTC.

This clone was counted once. This chain uses TRBV2 with TRBJ2-3; possible D gene TRBD2, 6 bases. The CDR3 runs 13 residues. Germline CDR1 and CDR2: SNHLY and FYNNEI. V lost 2 bases, J lost 5 bases, and 8 bases lay in between. The CDR3 sequence is CASSELARDTQYF. The CDR3, as DNA: TGTGCCAGCAGTGAACTAGCGCGAGATACGCAGTATTTT.

V usage is TRBV14 and J usage is TRBJ1-3; a weak D match, TRBD1 (5 bases). V lost 2 bases, J lost 3 bases, and 11 bases lay in between. Germline V gene lookup returns CDR1 SGHDN and CDR2 FVKESK. This CDR3 has 15 residues. CDR3 in DNA: TGTGCCAGCAGCCAAAGAATAGGGGATGGAAACACCATATATTTT. The encoded protein is CASSQRIGDGNTIYF.

The V call is TRBV10-2, the J call TRBJ1-2; 9 nucleotides align to TRBD1. Trimming at V came to 3 bases and at J to 1 base, leaving 3 bases not matched to a gene. This CDR3 is built from 15 residues. CDR1 is WSHSY, CDR2 SAAADI, per germline. The CDR3 region is CASSDPGQGNYGYTF. The CDR3 region has the DNA TGCGCCAGCAGTGACCCGGGACAGGGTAACTATGGCTACACCTTC.

This chain links TRBV7-3 with TRBJ1-6, with a tentative D call TRBD1 (6 bases). CDR3 length: 14 amino acids. The germline V gene encodes CDR1 SGHTA and CDR2 FQGTGA. Trimming pared 4 bases from V and 7 bases from J, leaving 11 bases between. CDR3 nucleotides: TGTGCCAGCAGCTGGGGGAGGGGGAATTCACCCCTCCACTTT. Protein product: CASSWGRGNSPLHF. The whole variable domain, filled in from reference TRBV7-3 and TRBJ1-6, reads GAGVSQTPSNKVTEKGKYVELRCDPISGHTALYWYRQSLGQGPEFLIYFQGTGAADDSGLPNDRFFAVRPEGSVSTLKIQRTERGDSAVYLCASSWGRGNSPLHFGNGTRLTVT.

This chain connects TRBV2 to TRBJ1-5; D is unclear. The V end lost 3 bases, the J end lost 2 bases, and 11 bases lay between the germline ends. Germline V lookup: CDR1 SNHLY, CDR2 FYNNEI. CDR3 length equals 15 residues. CDR3 residues: CASSEEGIGNQPQHF. CDR3 in DNA: TGTGCCAGCAGTGAGGAAGGTATCGGCAATCAGCCCCAGCATTTT.

The rearrangement uses TRBV19 and TRBJ1-5, with 8 nucleotides matching TRBD1. The CDR3 is 17 residues long. The trim removed 3 bases at V and 3 bases at J, leaving 10 bases unmatched. The germline V gene encodes CDR1 LNHDA and CDR2 SQIVND (reference sequence). The CDR3 DNA is TGTGCCAGTAGTATCCCGCCAGGGGGCACCTCCAATCAGCCCCAGCATTTT. Translated, it gives CASSIPPGGTSNQPQHF.

As DNA, the CDR3 is TGTGCCAGTAGTATGTGGGGGCTTCAAGGTCGCTACACCTTC. Its translation is CASSMWGLQGRYTF. The gene calls are TRBV19 and TRBJ1-2, with D tentatively TRBD1 (6 bases). CDR1 LNHDA and CDR2 SQIVND come from the germline V gene (reference sequence). Trimming removed 3 bases from V and 9 bases from J, with 17 bases in between. The CDR3 loop spans 14 amino acids.

The genes are TRBV27 and TRBJ1-5; weak D call: TRBD1 (5 bases). The V and J ends lost 0 bases and 0 bases respectively, with 9 bases between them. The CDR3 has 16 amino acids. The germline V gene encodes CDR1 MNHEY and CDR2 SMNVEV (reference sequence). The CDR3 sequence is CASSLSGVYSNQPQHF. The CDR3, as DNA: TGTGCCAGCAGTTTATCGGGGGTTTATAGCAATCAGCCCCAGCATTTT.

The chain couples TRBV3-1 (or the pseudogene TRBV3-2) to TRBJ1-2, with no clear D. Trimming pared 0 bases from V and 4 bases from J, leaving 12 bases between. The CDR3 runs to 15 residues. Germline V gives CDR1 LGHDT, CDR2 YNNKEL (reference sequence). CDR3 sequence reads: CASSQDPGGLYGYTF. In nucleotides, the CDR3 is TGTGCCAGCAGCCAAGATCCGGGAGGACTCTATGGCTACACCTTC.

The chain carries TRBV7-2 and TRBJ2-3, with D perhaps TRBD1 or TRBD2 (5 bases each). Trimming took off 4 bases at V and 1 base at J, with 12 bases between the two ends. This CDR3 spans 15 amino acids. CDR1 and CDR2 from the germline V gene are SGHTA and FQGNSA. Here the CDR3 DNA reads TGTGCCAGCAGCTCCGTTCGGGGCCGCACAGATACGCAGTATTTT. It specifies CASSSVRGRTDTQYF.

The V call is TRBV30, the J call TRBJ1-5; 9 nucleotides match TRBD1. Looked up from germline, CDR1 is GTSNPN and CDR2 is SVGIG (reference sequence). After removal of 2 bases from V and 7 bases from J, the junction contained 15 bases not matched to a gene. The CDR3 is made up of 17 amino acids. The DNA for the CDR3 is TGTGCCTGGAGTCGATACCGGACAGGGGCTGGGGAACAGCCCCAGCATTTT. Protein sequence: CAWSRYRTGAGEQPQHF.

The chain couples TRBV6-5 to TRBJ2-7; D remains unclear. V was trimmed by 2 bases and J by 6 bases, leaving 11 bases between them. In germline, CDR1 is MNHEY, CDR2 SVGAGI. The CDR3 runs to 13 residues. The CDR3 bases are TGTGCCAGCAGTTACGGCATGAACAGCGAGCAGTACTTC. Translating gives CASSYGMNSEQYF.

The chain is built from TRBV4-2 and TRBJ2-7; 7 positions match TRBD1. Trimming removed 1 base from V and 9 bases from J; junction bases left unmatched: 15. Germline loops: CDR1 LGHNA, CDR2 YNFKEQ. The CDR3 is 16 residues long. CDR3: CASSQAEGQFPSGQYF. For the CDR3, the DNA is TGTGCCAGCAGCCAAGCCGAGGGACAGTTCCCTTCCGGGCAGTACTTC.

Only one count was recorded for this clone. The chain combines TRBV6-2 or TRBV6-3 with TRBJ2-2, with 8 bases matching TRBD1. The junction had 6 bases not matched to a gene; V was cut back by 0 bases and J by 3 bases. The germline V gene has CDR1 MNHEY and CDR2 SVGEGT. This CDR3 has 17 amino acids. The CDR3 DNA is TGTGCCAGCAGTTACTCGAAGGGACAGGCGTACACCGGGGAGCTGTTTTTT. Translated, it gives CASSYSKGQAYTGELFF.

The chain links TRBV27 to TRBJ1-4; 8 bases map to TRBD1. The CDR3 extends over 20 amino acids. V was pared by 1 base and J by 8 bases, with 21 bases of the junction left unmatched. Looked up from germline, CDR1 is MNHEY and CDR2 is SMNVEV (reference sequence). DNA of the CDR3: TGTGCCAGCAGTTTATTCCCGACAGGGGTCGGGCAATCGGAGAGAGAAAAACTGTTTTTT. Residues: CASSLFPTGVGQSEREKLFF.